This entry features one TCR beta chain sequence. The data were obtained in a study of shared T cell receptors in the human thymus. This table comes from immunoSEQ multiplex PCR, and its TCRdb copy is limited to in-frame clones, with some not included. The sample includes some 400,000 clones, approximately 95% of them seen just once. V lost 3 bases, J lost 5 bases, and 9 bases stayed unmatched. Germline loops: CDR1 SGHAT, CDR2 FQNNGV. This CDR3 region has 16 residues. The sequence derives from a human donor. The V call is TRBV11-2, the J call TRBJ1-4; 7 bases line up with TRBD1. Sample: thymocytes. This CDR3 reads CASSFTRDRRNEKLFF. The CDR3, as DNA: TGTGCCAGCAGCTTCACCCGGGACAGAAGGAATGAAAAACTGTTTTTT.